The TCR beta chain described here comes from a study of shared clonotypes between healthy human individuals. As for the study in general: Donors, aged 18 to 49, were a couple of women and three men. Per-donor plates numbered three CD4 naive, three CD4 memory, two CD8 naive and one CD8 memory.

TCRdb's table, derived via immunoSEQ multiplex PCR, lists solely in-frame clones and lacks some. The repertoire has approximately 810,000 clones, around 93% of them found once; the top ten carry about 24%. CDR3 length: 15 residues. J was trimmed by 5 bases and V by 3 bases; bases with no gene match: 6. Germline V gives CDR1 SGDLS, CDR2 YYNGEE. Selected positively for CCR7 and CD45RO-negative, naive CD8 cells excluded terminally differentiated effector memory CD45RA+ cells. The chain carries TRBV9 and TRBJ2-7; 12 positions agree with TRBD2. The sequence came from a young man in good health. The material sequenced was naive CD8+ T cells sorted from blood. CDR3 coding DNA: TGTGCCAGCAGCGACGGACTAGCGGGAATCCACGAGCAGTACTTC. It is translated as CASSDGLAGIHEQYF.